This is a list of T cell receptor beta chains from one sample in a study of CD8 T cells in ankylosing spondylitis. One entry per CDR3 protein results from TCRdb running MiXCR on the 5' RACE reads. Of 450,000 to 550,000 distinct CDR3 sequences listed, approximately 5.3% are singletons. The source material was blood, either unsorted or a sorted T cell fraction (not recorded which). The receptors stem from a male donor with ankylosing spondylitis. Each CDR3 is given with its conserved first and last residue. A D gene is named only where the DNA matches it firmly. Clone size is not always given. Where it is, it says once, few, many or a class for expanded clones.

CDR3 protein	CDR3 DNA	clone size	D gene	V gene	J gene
CASSYRGGAVNIQYF	TGTGCCAGCAGTTACCGTGGGGGAGCGGTAAACATTCAGTACTTC	many	NA	TRBV6-5	TRBJ2-4
CSARGKGQGHQPQHF	TGCAGTGCTAGGGGGAAGGGACAGGGGCATCAGCCCCAGCATTTT	many	TRBD1	TRBV20-1	TRBJ1-5
CASSFGRGTGELFF	TGTGCCAGCAGTTTTGGGCGGGGCACCGGGGAGCTGTTTTTT	many	NA	TRBV12-3/TRBV12-4	TRBJ2-2
CATSSLEGYGYTF	TGTGCCACCAGCAGTTTAGAGGGCTATGGCTACACCTTC	many	NA	TRBV15	TRBJ1-2
CATGGTGDRGQYF	TGTGCCACGGGTGGGACAGGGGACCGGGGGCAGTACTTC	many	TRBD1	TRBV10-3	TRBJ2-7
CSVSLGNTEAFF	TGCAGCGTTTCCCTGGGGAACACTGAAGCTTTCTTT	many	NA	TRBV29-1	TRBJ1-1
CASRLPGPYEQYF	TGTGCCAGCAGACTACCGGGACCCTACGAGCAGTACTTC	many	NA	TRBV6-2/TRBV6-3	TRBJ2-7
CAWSPTSKHEQFF	TGTGCCTGGAGTCCTACTAGCAAGCATGAGCAGTTCTTC	NA	NA	TRBV30	TRBJ2-1
CASSSPGQRSEAFF	TGTGCCAGCAGTTCCCCGGGACAGCGTAGTGAAGCTTTCTTT	many	TRBD1	TRBV27	TRBJ1-1
CASSRDREWTEAFF	TGTGCCAGCTCACGGGACAGGGAGTGGACTGAAGCTTTCTTT	many	TRBD1	TRBV18	TRBJ1-1
CASSRSGLYNEQFF	TGTGCCAGCAGCCGTAGCGGGCTATACAATGAGCAGTTCTTC	many	TRBD2	TRBV7-9	TRBJ2-1
CASGTAIGYEQYF	TGTGCCAGCGGGACAGCCATTGGGTACGAGCAGTACTTC	few	TRBD1	TRBV6-1	TRBJ2-7
CSALDGAGSSYEQYF	TGCAGTGCTCTAGATGGGGCGGGGAGCTCCTACGAGCAGTACTTC	many	NA	TRBV20-1	TRBJ2-7
CASRRADSGVQYF	TGCGCCAGCAGACGGGCCGACTCTGGTGTGCAGTATTTT	many	NA	TRBV5-1	TRBJ2-3
CASSFRLDNEQFF	TGTGCCAGCAGCTTCCGACTAGATAATGAGCAGTTCTTC	many	NA	TRBV7-9	TRBJ2-1
CASSARDGSTDTQYF	TGTGCCAGCAGCGCGAGGGACGGAAGCACAGATACGCAGTATTTT	NA	NA	TRBV9	TRBJ2-3
CASSQRGHRISYNEQFF	TGTGCCAGCAGTCAGAGGGGACACAGAATCTCCTACAATGAGCAGTTCTTC	many	NA	TRBV12-3/TRBV12-4	TRBJ2-1
CASSEPAGTQYF	TGTGCCAGCAGCGAACCGGCGGGGACCCAGTACTTC	NA	NA	TRBV6-2/TRBV6-3	TRBJ2-5
CASSQEANVLTF	TGTGCCAGCAGCCAGGAGGCCAACGTCCTGACTTTC	few	NA	TRBV11-2	TRBJ2-6
CASSQGLSCYNEQFF	TGTGCCAGCAGCCAAGGGCTGAGCTGCTACAATGAGCAGTTCTTC	once	NA	TRBV4-2	TRBJ2-1
CSASGRRKGTARTDTQYF	TGCAGTGCTAGCGGGCGAAGGAAAGGGACGGCTCGCACAGATACGCAGTATTTT	many	NA	TRBV20-1	TRBJ2-3
CASSPIGTRVAYEQYF	TGTGCCAGCAGTCCTATTGGGACTAGAGTAGCCTACGAGCAGTACTTC	many	TRBD2	TRBV7-9	TRBJ2-7
CASSYSIPGTPNEKLFF	TGTGCCAGCAGTTACTCGATCCCAGGGACGCCTAATGAAAAACTGTTTTTT	many	NA	TRBV6-5	TRBJ1-4
CASAMGGQASYEQYF	TGTGCCAGTGCGATGGGAGGACAGGCCTCCTACGAGCAGTACTTC	many	NA	TRBV12-3/TRBV12-4	TRBJ2-7
CASSLGQATDTQYF	TGTGCCAGCAGCTTAGGGCAGGCCACAGATACGCAGTATTTT	many	NA	TRBV7-2	TRBJ2-3
CASSSSVGADNSPLHF	TGTGCCAGCAGCTCCTCGGTGGGGGCGGATAATTCACCCCTCCACTTT	many	NA	TRBV7-2	TRBJ1-6
CASSVGTPGGETQYF	TGCGCCAGCAGCGTCGGGACACCAGGAGGGGAGACCCAGTACTTC	few	NA	TRBV5-1	TRBJ2-5
CASSGDSNEKLFF	TGTGCCAGCAGTGGGGACAGTAATGAAAAACTGTTTTTT	many	TRBD1	TRBV5-1	TRBJ1-4
CASSPSRQDTYEQYF	TGTGCCAGCTCCCCATCTAGACAGGACACCTACGAGCAGTACTTC	many	NA	TRBV18	TRBJ2-7
CSAARGTFTDTQYF	TGCAGTGCTGCTCGGGGGACCTTCACAGATACGCAGTATTTT	many	NA	TRBV20-1	TRBJ2-3
CASSARGGEYGYTF	TGTGCCAGCAGCGCCCGGGGAGGAGAATATGGCTACACCTTC	many	NA	TRBV7-9	TRBJ1-2
CASSQNGRYNEQFF	TGTGCCAGCAGCCAAAACGGCCGTTACAATGAGCAGTTCTTC	once	NA	TRBV11-3	TRBJ2-1
CASSWGPPGGTQYF	TGTGCCAGCAGTTGGGGACCTCCAGGAGGGACCCAGTACTTC	many	NA	TRBV6-5	TRBJ2-5
CSARRVGLAGVPEQYF	TGCAGTGCTAGAAGGGTGGGTCTAGCGGGAGTCCCCGAGCAGTACTTC	many	TRBD2	TRBV20-1	TRBJ2-7
CSANQGANYGYTF	TGCAGTGCTAATCAGGGGGCTAACTATGGCTACACCTTC	many	TRBD1	TRBV20-1	TRBJ1-2
CASSHRTGTGYTF	TGCGCCAGCAGCCATCGGACAGGGACGGGCTACACCTTC	many	TRBD1	TRBV4-1	TRBJ1-2
CASRIPGGTYNEQFF	TGTGCCAGCAGGATTCCCGGGGGTACCTACAATGAGCAGTTCTTC	many	NA	TRBV11-2	TRBJ2-1
CASNIRGEQYF	TGTGCCAGCAACATACGCGGTGAGCAGTACTTC	many	NA	TRBV28	TRBJ2-7
CASSLGGWHNEQFF	TGTGCCAGCAGCTTAGGCGGGTGGCACAATGAGCAGTTCTTC	once	NA	TRBV7-8	TRBJ2-1
CASGVGGQPAYEQYF	TGCGCCAGCGGTGTTGGGGGGCAGCCAGCCTACGAGCAGTACTTC	few	NA	TRBV10-2	TRBJ2-7
CSARVAGGSYEQYF	TGCAGTGCTAGAGTGGCGGGCGGATCCTACGAGCAGTACTTC	many	NA	TRBV20-1	TRBJ2-7
CSVGGVGANVLTF	TGCAGCGTTGGAGGCGTGGGGGCCAACGTCCTGACTTTC	few	NA	TRBV29-1	TRBJ2-6
CASSFTGTEAFF	TGTGCCAGCAGTTTTACGGGGACTGAAGCTTTCTTT	many	NA	TRBV12-3/TRBV12-4	TRBJ1-1
CASTPRGYDTGELFF	TGTGCCAGCACCCCGCGAGGGTATGACACCGGGGAGCTGTTTTTT	many	NA	TRBV6-2/TRBV6-3	TRBJ2-2
CSASPALEEKLFF	TGCAGTGCTAGTCCGGCCCTGGAGGAAAAACTGTTTTTT	many	NA	TRBV20-1	TRBJ1-4
CASSGTSGSPRTDTQYF	TGTGCCAGCAGCGGGACTAGCGGGAGCCCCCGCACAGATACGCAGTATTTT	NA	TRBD2	TRBV5-5	TRBJ2-3
CASSPRGYSNQPQHF	TGTGCCAGCAGCCCCCGCGGGTATAGCAATCAGCCCCAGCATTTT	NA	NA	TRBV4-2	TRBJ1-5
CASTGGNTGELFF	TGCGCCAGTACAGGAGGGAACACCGGGGAGCTGTTTTTT	many	NA	TRBV5-1	TRBJ2-2
CASSRNPNPREGELFF	TGTGCCAGCAGTCGTAACCCCAACCCCCGCGAAGGGGAGCTGTTTTTT	few	NA	TRBV27	TRBJ2-2
CASSLEVGRTDTQYF	TGCGCCAGCAGCCTGGAGGTAGGGCGGACAGATACGCAGTATTTT	many	NA	TRBV5-1	TRBJ2-3
CASSLERGRNQPQHF	TGTGCCAGCAGCTTAGAACGGGGTAGGAACCAGCCCCAGCATTTT	many	NA	TRBV7-8	TRBJ1-5
CASSQTGELYEQYF	TGTGCCAGCAGTCAGACAGGTGAGCTCTACGAGCAGTACTTC	many	NA	TRBV27	TRBJ2-7
CASSVVSGEYNEQFF	TGTGCCAGCAGCGTAGTGTCGGGAGAGTACAATGAGCAGTTCTTC	few	NA	TRBV9	TRBJ2-1
CSVKGSSYNEQFF	TGCAGCGTAAAAGGGAGCTCCTACAATGAGCAGTTCTTC	many	NA	TRBV29-1	TRBJ2-1
CASSPGLLNEQFF	TGTGCCAGCAGCCCGGGCCTACTCAATGAGCAGTTCTTC	many	NA	TRBV11-3	TRBJ2-1
CASSLLGSSDTQYF	TGCGCCAGCAGCTTGCTGGGCAGCTCAGATACGCAGTATTTT	many	NA	TRBV5-1	TRBJ2-3
CASSPVHLPYQETQYF	TGTGCCAGCAGCCCTGTCCACTTGCCGTACCAAGAGACCCAGTACTTC	NA	NA	TRBV4-2	TRBJ2-5
CAWAAGGFYEQYF	TGTGCCTGGGCCGCTGGAGGATTCTACGAGCAGTACTTC	NA	NA	TRBV30	TRBJ2-7
CASILGAGSYNEQFF	TGTGCCAGCATCCTCGGGGCAGGGTCGTACAATGAGCAGTTCTTC	many	NA	TRBV5-5	TRBJ2-1